Listed below are T cell receptor beta chains from one sample, sequenced in a study of blood T cell repertoires in COVID-19. The method was immunoSEQ multiplex PCR; TCRdb's version includes in-frame clones alone and lacks a portion of them. The sample lists 100,000 or so clones; around 81% were seen once. The sample taken for sequencing was peripheral blood. These receptor sequences come from a woman aged 70-85 years with acute or convalescent COVID-19. Both conserved end residues are part of each CDR3. A D gene is named only where the DNA matches it firmly. Size tells how often a clone was seen (once, few, many) or the class of an expanded clone, and some rows leave it out.

TRBJ2-7 TRBV28 NA TRBD2 TGTGCCAGCAGTTTCCCCTCACTAGCGGGAGCGATCGAGCAGTACTTC CASSFPSLAGAIEQYF
TRBJ1-6 TRBV5-1 NA NA TGCGCCAGCAGCCCGGACAGCCGCTCTAATTCACCCCTCCACTTT CASSPDSRSNSPLHF
TRBJ1-5 TRBV18 NA NA TGTGCCAGCTCACCACCTGGACAGCCCGATCAGCCCCAGCATTTT CASSPPGQPDQPQHF
TRBJ2-5 TRBV9 NA NA TGTGCCAGCAGCGTAGGAGACTTTTCAGAGACCCAGTACTTC CASSVGDFSETQYF
TRBJ1-1 TRBV6-5 few NA TGTGCCAGCAGTTACCGGGGATCCACTGAAGCTTTCTTT CASSYRGSTEAFF
TRBJ1-1 TRBV7-2 NA TRBD1 TGTGCCAGCAGCGGACAGGGGGGAAACACTGAAGCTTTCTTT CASSGQGGNTEAFF
TRBJ1-2 TRBV5-8 NA NA TGTGCCAGCAGCTTGGCCCCAGCGAGAGACCGCTATGGCTACACCTTC CASSLAPARDRYGYTF
TRBJ2-7 TRBV5-8 NA TRBD1 TGTGCCAGCAGCGCGGGGACAGGTCACTACGAGCAGTACTTC CASSAGTGHYEQYF
TRBJ1-6 TRBV14 NA NA TGTGCCAGCAGCCAAAGCAGTTACAGGGTATCACCCCTCCACTTT CASSQSSYRVSPLHF
TRBJ1-4 TRBV2 NA TRBD1 TGTGCCAGCAGCCCGGAAAGGGGGCGAGAAAAACTGTTTTTT CASSPERGREKLFF